Presented here are 24 T cell receptor beta chains from one specimen sequenced in a study of blood T cell repertoires in COVID-19. The assay was immunoSEQ multiplex PCR, and TCRdb's table has in-frame clones only and misses some. Of more than 200,000 clones in the sample, 88% were seen once. The sequencing input was peripheral blood. These receptors all come from a woman younger than 45 with COVID-19, enrolled during active disease.

This clone was recorded once. The chain couples TRBV28 to TRBJ1-5; D gene unclear. The CDR3 extends over 13 amino acids. The germline CDR1 and CDR2 sequences are MDHEN and SYDVKM. Deletions cut 3 bases from V and 0 bases from J, with 3 bases between. CDR3 sequence: CASSFGSNQPQHF. The CDR3 nucleotides read TGTGCCAGCAGTTTCGGTAGCAATCAGCCCCAGCATTTT.

V and J are TRBV28 and TRBJ2-2, with 10 positions matching TRBD1. With 8 bases clipped from V and 2 bases from J, the junction kept 2 bases outside the gene matches. There are 14 residues in the CDR3. Per the germline V gene, CDR1 is MDHEN and CDR2 is SYDVKM. CDR3 bases: TGTGCCAGCCGACAGGGGGCTAACACCGGGGAGCTGTTTTTT. Translating it yields CASRQGANTGELFF. Supplemented by reference TRBV28 and TRBJ2-2, the full variable domain reads DVKVTQSSRYLVKRTGEKVFLECVQDMDHENMFWYRQDPGLGLRLIYFSYDVKMKEKGDIPEGYSVSREKKERFSLILESASTNQTSMYLCASRQGANTGELFFGEGSRLTVL.

The table lists this clone with a count of one. This chain uses TRBV27 with TRBJ2-2; 12 nucleotides agree with TRBD2. This CDR3 comprises 17 residues. V dropped 5 bases and J dropped 4; count of bases not matched to a gene: 8. Germline values: CDR1 MNHEY, CDR2 SMNVEV (reference sequence). CDR3 amino acids: CASSPPVLAGGTGELFF. The CDR3 nucleotides are TGTGCCAGCAGTCCCCCCGTACTAGCGGGGGGCACCGGGGAGCTGTTTTTT.

This clone was seen more than once but under ten times. The chain recombines TRBV2 with TRBJ2-7; 10 bases fit TRBD2. Germline V CDR1 and CDR2: SNHLY, FYNNEI. After removal of 9 bases from V and 3 bases from J, the junction contained 8 bases not matched to a gene. The CDR3 is made up of 14 amino acids. The DNA for the CDR3 is TGTGCCAGTGCCAGGACTAGCGGCCTCTACGAGCAGTACTTC. This codes for CASARTSGLYEQYF.

The chain uses TRBV27 and TRBJ1-1; 8 bases line up with TRBD1. The CDR3 is 17 residues long. Looked up from germline, CDR1 is MNHEY and CDR2 is SMNVEV (reference sequence). With 3 bases clipped from V and 1 base from J, the junction kept 10 bases outside the gene matches. The CDR3 nucleotides read TGTGCCAGCAGTTTCTACCCGACAGGGGATAGGAACACTGAAGCTTTCTTT. Translated, it gives CASSFYPTGDRNTEAFF.

This clone was seen a few times. This rearrangement joins TRBV2 to TRBJ1-2, with D possibly TRBD1 on 5 matching bases. CDR1 and CDR2 from the germline V gene are SNHLY and FYNNEI. Trimming took 4 bases from V and 3 from J, leaving 18 bases between them. There are 16 residues in the CDR3. CDR3 sequence: CASSGSWGVRYYGYTF. The CDR3 DNA reads TGTGCCAGCAGTGGTAGTTGGGGGGTTCGGTACTATGGCTACACCTTC.

This chain uses TRBV3-1 (or the pseudogene TRBV3-2) with TRBJ1-6, with 12 nucleotides matching TRBD1. Trimming took 5 bases from V and 8 from J; bases not matched to a gene: 7. This CDR3 is 16 amino acids long. The germline CDR1 and CDR2 sequences are LGHDT and YNNKEL (reference sequence). The CDR3 DNA sequence: TGTGCCAGCAGCTCCCGGGACAGGGGGCCGGATTCACCCCTCCACTTT. Encoded protein: CASSSRDRGPDSPLHF.

This chain uses TRBV11-2 with TRBJ2-3; TRBD2 aligns across 11 bases. CDR3 length equals 16 residues. Per germline, CDR1 SGHAT and CDR2 FQNNGV. V gave up 5 bases and J gave up 4 bases; unmatched junction bases: 8. The CDR3: CASSRTSGSTSDTQYF. The CDR3 coding sequence is TGTGCCAGCAGCCGCACTAGCGGGAGTACCTCAGATACGCAGTATTTT.

This chain joins TRBV11-2 and TRBJ1-2; perhaps TRBD1 as D (6 bases). V shed 2 bases and J shed 0 bases, with 13 bases lying between them. Germline lookup yields CDR1 SGHAT and CDR2 FQNNGV. CDR3 length: 16 amino acids. As DNA, the CDR3 is TGTGCCAGCAGCTTAAGGGGGAATACAGCTAACTATGGCTACACCTTC. Translating gives CASSLRGNTANYGYTF.

The chain links TRBV9 to TRBJ1-2, with D maybe TRBD1 (5 bases). The germline V gene encodes CDR1 SGDLS and CDR2 YYNGEE. Trimming removed 2 bases at V and 1 base at J, with 18 bases between. This CDR3 comprises 17 residues. Here the CDR3 reads CASSVEGTSSFNYGYTF. The CDR3 coding sequence is TGTGCCAGCAGCGTGGAAGGGACTTCTAGTTTTAACTATGGCTACACCTTC.

This sequence joins TRBV2 and TRBJ2-5, with TRBD1 matching over 9 bases. The V and J ends lost 6 bases and 4 bases, in that order; junction bases with no gene match: 9. The germline CDR1 and CDR2 sequences are SNHLY and FYNNEI. The CDR3 runs 15 residues. In DNA form, the CDR3 reads TGTGCCAGCAGGGACCGGGACAGGGTGGGAGAGACCCAGTACTTC. Translated: CASRDRDRVGETQYF.

The V gene is TRBV5-1, the J gene TRBJ2-1; weak D call: TRBD1 (6 bases). Looked up from germline, CDR1 is SGHRS and CDR2 is YFSETQ. The CDR3 length is 16 residues. The ends were cut back, 0 bases at V and 16 bases at J, with 26 bases in the middle. The CDR3 DNA reads as TGCGCCAGCAGCTTGGCGGGCCCACAACAGGGTCCTGCCGTTTTCTTC. It specifies CASSLAGPQQGPAVFF.

V gene TRBV27 combines with J gene TRBJ1-4, with D maybe TRBD1 (6 bases). Germline CDR1 is MNHEY and CDR2 is SMNVEV (reference sequence). CDR3 length equals 16 residues. V was cut by 5 bases and J by 5 bases, with 18 bases left in between. CDR3 DNA sequence: TGTGCCAGCAGTCGTCTCCCGGGACACCAAAATGAAAAACTGTTTTTT. It translates to CASSRLPGHQNEKLFF.

Note on this clone: The same CDR3 also results from other DNA sequences found in this sample. The chain has TRBV9 and TRBJ2-1; tentative D call: TRBD1 (5 bases). V lost 0 bases and J lost 6, with 7 bases in between. This CDR3 has 13 residues. Per germline, CDR1 SGDLS and CDR2 YYNGEE. The CDR3 is CASSVGGGNEQFF. The CDR3 DNA is TGTGCCAGCAGCGTAGGGGGCGGCAATGAGCAGTTCTTC.

In DNA, the CDR3 is TGTGCCAGCAGCTTCGGGAGGGAGACAGGCGAGCAGTACGTC. It yields the protein CASSFGRETGEQYV. The gene calls are TRBV5-6 and TRBJ2-7; 8 bases fit TRBD2. V gave up 2 bases and J gave up 6 bases; unmatched junction bases: 7. Germline V gene sequence: CDR1 SGHDT, CDR2 YYEEEE. The CDR3 covers 14 residues.

This clone has a handful of counts. The chain recombines TRBV7-9 with TRBJ1-2; TRBD1 aligns across 9 bases. In germline, CDR1 is SEHNR, CDR2 FQNEAQ (reference sequence). This CDR3 contains 15 residues. Losses at the gene ends were 5 bases for V and 6 bases for J; bases not matched to a gene: 10. The CDR3 protein is CASSQSKTGGNGYTF. Here the CDR3 DNA reads TGTGCCAGCAGCCAATCCAAAACAGGGGGCAATGGCTACACCTTC.

The chain couples TRBV4-1 to TRBJ1-4; 8 bases line up with TRBD1. The germline gives CDR1 MGHRA, CDR2 YSYEKL. The CDR3 has 16 residues. The junction had 5 bases not matched to a gene; V was cut back by 1 base and J by 4 bases. The CDR3 region is CASSQGRTGLNEKLFF. The CDR3 coding sequence is TGCGCCAGCAGCCAAGGCCGGACAGGGCTTAATGAAAAACTGTTTTTT.

J is TRBJ2-5 and V is TRBV5-5, with D possibly being TRBD1 (6 bases). V dropped 4 bases and J dropped 0 bases, with 10 bases sitting between them. The length of the CDR3 is 14 residues. Germline CDR1 and CDR2: SGHKS and YYEKEE (reference sequence). The CDR3 loop reads CASSPTGYQETQYF. The CDR3 DNA reads as TGTGCCAGCAGCCCAACAGGGTACCAAGAGACCCAGTACTTC.

The chain uses TRBV9 and TRBJ2-5, with a weak D call TRBD2 (6 bases). This CDR3 is built from 14 residues. Trimming pared 3 bases from V and 5 bases from J, leaving 14 bases between. The germline V gene encodes CDR1 SGDLS and CDR2 YYNGEE. CDR3 nucleotide sequence: TGTGCCAGCAGCGAGGGGACTCCCGAGGAGACCCAGTACTTC. This gives the protein CASSEGTPEETQYF.

The J gene is TRBJ2-1, the V gene TRBV2, with 8 bases fitting TRBD1. V lost 6 bases, J lost 1 base, and 5 bases stayed unmatched. The CDR3 sequence is 15 residues long. Per the germline V gene, CDR1 is SNHLY and CDR2 is FYNNEI. This chain's CDR3 is CASRGQGGSYNEQFF. Here the CDR3 DNA reads TGTGCCAGCAGAGGACAGGGTGGGTCCTACAATGAGCAGTTCTTC.

The gene calls are TRBV24-1 and TRBJ2-1; 8 nucleotides align to TRBD2. Germline-derived CDR1 and CDR2 are KGHDR and SFDVKD. CDR3 length equals 16 residues. Trimming at V came to 2 bases and at J to 5 bases, leaving 7 bases not matched to a gene. DNA of the CDR3: TGTGCCACCAGTGATTCCACCGGACTAGCCAACAATGAGCAGTTCTTC. As protein: CATSDSTGLANNEQFF.

The chain carries TRBV5-4 and TRBJ2-7; D is perhaps TRBD1 (5 bases). The CDR3 is made up of 15 amino acids. Trimming took 1 base from V and 0 from J, leaving 11 bases between them. CDR1 is SGHNT and CDR2 is YYREEE in the germline V gene (reference sequence). CDR3 coding DNA: TGTGCCAGCAGCTTGAATGCAGGGCTCTCCTACGAGCAGTACTTC. Its translation: CASSLNAGLSYEQYF.

V usage is TRBV4-3 and J usage is TRBJ1-1, with D possibly TRBD1 on 6 matching bases. V lost 4 bases and J 1 base, leaving 13 bases between the germline ends. This CDR3 comprises 15 residues. Germline CDR1 is LGHNA and CDR2 is YSLEER. CDR3 residues: CASSPTTGKNTEAFF. The CDR3, as DNA: TGCGCCAGCAGCCCCACGACAGGCAAGAACACTGAAGCTTTCTTT.

In DNA form, the CDR3 reads TGCGCCAGCAGCTTGGATTACCCTTCTAGCGGGGGGAGGAATGAGCAGTTCTTC. Translating gives CASSLDYPSSGGRNEQFF. The rearrangement joins TRBV5-1 to TRBJ2-1; 11 nucleotides match TRBD2. The CDR3 has 18 residues. With V trimmed by 0 bases and J by 7 bases, 12 bases remained unmatched. The germline V gene has CDR1 SGHRS and CDR2 YFSETQ.